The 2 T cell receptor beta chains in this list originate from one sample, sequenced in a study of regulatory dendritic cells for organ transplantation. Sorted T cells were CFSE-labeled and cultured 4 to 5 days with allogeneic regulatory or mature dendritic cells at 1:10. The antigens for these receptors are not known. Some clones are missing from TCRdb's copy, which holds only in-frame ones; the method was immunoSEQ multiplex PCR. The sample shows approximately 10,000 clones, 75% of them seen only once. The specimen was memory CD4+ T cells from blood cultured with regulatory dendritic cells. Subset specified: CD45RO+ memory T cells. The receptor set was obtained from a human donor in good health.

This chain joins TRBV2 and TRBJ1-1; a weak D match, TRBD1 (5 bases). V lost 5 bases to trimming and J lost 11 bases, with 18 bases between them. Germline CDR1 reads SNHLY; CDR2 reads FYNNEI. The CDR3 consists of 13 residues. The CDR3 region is CASSFGHLTKAFF. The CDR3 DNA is TGTGCCAGCAGTTTTGGACACCTCACTAAGGCTTTCTTT.

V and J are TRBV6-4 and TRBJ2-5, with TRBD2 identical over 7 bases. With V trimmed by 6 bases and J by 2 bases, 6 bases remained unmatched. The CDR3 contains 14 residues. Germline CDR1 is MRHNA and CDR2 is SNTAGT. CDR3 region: CASSLGTKQETQYF. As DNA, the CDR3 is TGTGCCAGCAGCCTCGGGACTAAACAAGAGACCCAGTACTTC.